These T cell receptor beta chains were read from a single sample in a study of immune evolution from preneoplasia to lung adenocarcinoma. TCRdb's copy holds only in-frame clones and misses some; the assay was immunoSEQ multiplex PCR. Of 39,000 or so clones listed, less than 80% are singletons. The sample comprised FFPE invasive lung adenocarcinoma tissue. These receptors were taken from a person aged 55 to 75 with lung adenocarcinoma. The CDR3 runs from the conserved cysteine through the conserved F or W. The order of the fields is J gene, clone size, D gene, V gene, CDR3 protein, CDR3 DNA. The D gene is left open where the match is weak. Size tells how often a clone was seen (once, few, many) or the class of an expanded clone, and some rows leave it out.

TRBJ1-2 . . TRBV2 CASSARGFDYGYTF TGTGCCAGCAGTGCCAGGGGATTCGACTATGGCTACACCTTC
TRBJ2-2 . . TRBV5-1 CASSLGHLLTGELFF TGCGCCAGCAGCTTGGGACACCTGCTCACCGGGGAGCTGTTTTTT
TRBJ2-1 few TRBD1 TRBV11-3 CASSIDRDHEQFF TGTGCCAGCAGCATCGACAGGGACCATGAGCAGTTCTTC
TRBJ2-5 . TRBD1 TRBV7-2 CASSLGDRDVETQYF TGTGCCAGCAGCTTAGGGGACAGGGACGTGGAGACCCAGTACTTC
TRBJ2-3 once . TRBV27 CASSSLIQGGTDTQYF TGTGCCAGCAGTTCCTTGATTCAGGGTGGGACAGATACGCAGTATTTT
TRBJ2-5 . TRBD1 TRBV7-2 CASSTWDRGETQYF TGTGCCAGCAGCACTTGGGACAGGGGAGAGACCCAGTACTTC
TRBJ1-1 . . TRBV29-1 CSGAWGEGNTEAFF TGCAGCGGCGCCTGGGGCGAGGGGAACACTGAAGCTTTCTTT
TRBJ1-1 . . TRBV7-6 CASSLAPGNTEAFF TGTGCCAGCAGCTTAGCCCCTGGGAACACTGAAGCTTTCTTT
TRBJ2-7 . TRBD2 TRBV11-1 CASSSSGRSTYEQYF TGTGCCAGCAGCAGTAGCGGGAGATCGACCTACGAGCAGTACTTC
TRBJ1-4 many TRBD1 TRBV5-1 CASSSLGQSLEKLFF TGCGCCAGCAGCTCGCTGGGACAGTCGCTTGAAAAACTGTTTTTT
TRBJ2-1 once TRBD2 TRBV27 CASSLAGAPHEQFF TGTGCCAGCAGTCTAGCGGGAGCTCCCCATGAGCAGTTCTTC
TRBJ1-4 . . TRBV7-7 CASSQDREEKLFF TGTGCTAGCAGCCAAGACAGAGAAGAAAAACTGTTTTTT
TRBJ2-2 . TRBD1 TRBV5-1 CASSLQGGELFF TGCGCCAGCAGCCTACAGGGGGGGGAGCTGTTTTTT
TRBJ2-7 . . TRBV2 CASSTIYEQYF TGTGCCAGCAGCACCATCTACGAGCAGTACTTC
TRBJ1-5 . . TRBV29-1 CSVWDPGQPQHF TGCAGCGTCTGGGACCCAGGTCAGCCCCAGCATTTT
TRBJ2-3 . . TRBV25-1 CASSRDTQYF TGTGCCAGCAGTCGGGATACGCAGTATTTT
TRBJ2-7 . . TRBV5-4 CASSLQQSSYEQYF TGTGCCAGCAGCTTACAACAGAGCTCCTACGAGCAGTACTTC
TRBJ2-7 few . TRBV7-2 CASSLAIEHYEQYF TGTGCCAGCAGCTTAGCGATCGAGCACTACGAGCAGTACTTC
TRBJ1-4 . . TRBV9 CASSRDRRLTSNEKLFF TGTGCCAGCAGCAGAGACAGGCGCCTGACCTCTAATGAAAAACTGTTTTTT
TRBJ2-5 . . TRBV5-5 CASSPGWADATQYF TGTGCCAGCAGCCCTGGGTGGGCCGACGCGACCCAGTACTTC
TRBJ1-5 . . TRBV19 CASSGTGRLSNQPQHF TGTGCCAGTAGTGGGACGGGACGGCTTAGCAATCAGCCCCAGCATTTT
TRBJ2-2 . . TRBV9 CASTRQSANTGELFF TGTGCCAGCACCCGACAGAGCGCGAACACCGGGGAGCTGTTTTTT